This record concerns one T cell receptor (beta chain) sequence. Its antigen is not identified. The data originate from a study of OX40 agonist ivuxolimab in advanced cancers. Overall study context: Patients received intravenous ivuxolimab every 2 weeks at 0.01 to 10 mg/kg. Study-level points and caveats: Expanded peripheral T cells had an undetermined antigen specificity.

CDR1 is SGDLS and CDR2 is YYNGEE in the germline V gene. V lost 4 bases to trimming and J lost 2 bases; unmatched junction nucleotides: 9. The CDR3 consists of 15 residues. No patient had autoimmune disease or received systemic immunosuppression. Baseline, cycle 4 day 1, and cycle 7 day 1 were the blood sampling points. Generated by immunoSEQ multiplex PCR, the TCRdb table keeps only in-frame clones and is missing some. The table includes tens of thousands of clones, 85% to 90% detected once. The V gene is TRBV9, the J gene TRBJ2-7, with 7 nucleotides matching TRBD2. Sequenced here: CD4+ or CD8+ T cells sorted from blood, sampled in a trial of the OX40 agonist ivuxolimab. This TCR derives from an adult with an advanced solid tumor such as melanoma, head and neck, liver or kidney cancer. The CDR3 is CASSPSLAVTYEQYF. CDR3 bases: TGTGCCAGCAGCCCCAGCCTAGCGGTGACCTACGAGCAGTACTTC.